A single sample is the source of the 9 T cell receptor beta chains below, sequenced in a study of vaccination and CD4 T cells after COVID-19. Which antigens these TCRs recognize remains unknown. Once obtained from cultured CD4+ T cells, the DNA was sequenced using the Oncomine TCR Beta short-read assay. TCRdb ran MiXCR on the PCR reads and lists one entry per CDR3 protein. This sample has 7,900 or so distinct CDR3 sequences, with about 70% found just once. Specified treatment: approximately 9-day PBMC culture with coronavirus spike peptide pools or control peptides (ViraFEST assay). The sequenced sample consisted of CD4+ T cells from blood, cultured in vitro. The receptors come from a human donor who had recovered from COVID-19.

The CDR3 loop reads CSTSSRSLAKNIQYF. DNA of the CDR3: TGCAGTACTTCCTCCCGGTCCTTAGCCAAAAACATTCAGTACTTC. The J gene is TRBJ2-4, the V gene TRBV20-1; D is undetermined. Germline CDR1 DFQATT, CDR2 SNEGSKA (reference sequence). The CDR3 is 15 residues long. V shed 8 bases and J shed 0 bases, with 17 bases lying between them.

The chain combines TRBV20-1 with TRBJ1-5; D remains ambiguous. The germline V gene has CDR1 DFQATT and CDR2 SNEGSKA (reference sequence). The CDR3 consists of 14 residues. V was pared by 5 bases and J by 3 bases, with 14 bases between. The CDR3 spells CSAGNKSVNQPQHF. The CDR3 DNA reads as TGCAGTGCTGGAAACAAGAGCGTCAATCAGCCCCAGCATTTT.

The chain joins TRBV10-3 to TRBJ1-1; D possibly corresponds to TRBD1 (6 bases). Germline-derived CDR1 and CDR2 are ENHRY and SYGVKD. This CDR3 contains 16 residues. The V gene lost 3 bases and the J gene lost 1 base, with 15 bases spanning the gap. The CDR3 sequence: CAISEGGGDWNTEAFF. The CDR3 DNA follows: TGTGCCATCAGTGAAGGGGGGGGCGACTGGAACACTGAAGCTTTCTTT.

V gene TRBV10-3 combines with J gene TRBJ1-1; D perhaps matches TRBD1 (6 bases). Germline loops: CDR1 ENHRY, CDR2 SYGVKD. Trimming took off 5 bases at V and 0 bases at J, with 13 bases between the two ends. This CDR3 has 15 residues. The CDR3 here is CAISSRDNMNTEAFF. The DNA of the CDR3 is TGTGCCATCAGTTCCCGGGACAACATGAACACTGAAGCTTTCTTT.

This CDR3 is CASSVSGGYEQYF. As DNA, the CDR3 is TGTGCCAGCAGCGTATCTGGAGGCTACGAGCAGTACTTC. The chain carries TRBV5-4 and TRBJ2-7; a weak D match, TRBD2 (5 bases). Between the trimmed V and J ends, which lost 4 bases and 3 bases, there was a span of 11 bases. The CDR3 is made up of 13 amino acids. Germline CDR1 is SGHNT and CDR2 is YYREEE (reference sequence). The full variable domain, completed using reference TRBV5-4 and TRBJ2-7, is ETGVTQSPTHLIKTRGQQVTLRCSSQSGHNTVSWYQQALGQGPQFIFQYYREEENGRGNFPPRFSGLQFPNYSSELNVNALELDDSALYLCASSVSGGYEQYFGPGTRLTVT.

V and J are TRBV20-1 and TRBJ1-1, with D possibly TRBD1 on 6 matching bases. V lost 0 bases, J lost 1 base, and 12 bases lay in between. The CDR3 length is 15 residues. Germline values: CDR1 DFQATT, CDR2 SNEGSKA (reference sequence). CDR3 nucleotide sequence: TGCAGTGCTAGAGATTTGGGCAGGGGGAACACTGAAGCTTTCTTT. It codes for CSARDLGRGNTEAFF.

This chain joins TRBV19 and TRBJ1-2, with a weak D call TRBD1 (5 bases). Germline V gene sequence: CDR1 LNHDA, CDR2 SQIVND (reference sequence). Trimming took off 9 bases at V and 1 base at J, with 12 bases between the two ends. This CDR3 spans 13 amino acids. The CDR3 nucleotides read TGTGCCAGCGGACATATGGATAACTATGGCTACACCTTC. Its protein product is CASGHMDNYGYTF.

This clonotype was recorded only once. The V and J genes are TRBV6-1 and TRBJ2-5, with D possibly being TRBD1 or TRBD2 (5 bases each). In germline, CDR1 is MNHNS, CDR2 SASEGT. Trimming removed 4 bases from V and 4 bases from J, with 16 bases in between. This CDR3 contains 15 residues. This CDR3 reads CASSGTGLPGETQYF. The CDR3 DNA reads TGTGCCAGCAGTGGTACGGGGCTCCCTGGAGAGACCCAGTACTTC.

This clonotype was found once. The chain carries TRBV20-1 and TRBJ2-7, with unresolved D. The germline gives CDR1 DFQATT, CDR2 SNEGSKA (reference sequence). Trimming cost V 6 bases and J 0 bases, with 9 bases left between them. The CDR3 sequence is 12 residues long. In DNA form, the CDR3 reads TGCAGTGCCCAATTTAGCTCCTACGAGCAGTACTTC. It is translated as CSAQFSSYEQYF.